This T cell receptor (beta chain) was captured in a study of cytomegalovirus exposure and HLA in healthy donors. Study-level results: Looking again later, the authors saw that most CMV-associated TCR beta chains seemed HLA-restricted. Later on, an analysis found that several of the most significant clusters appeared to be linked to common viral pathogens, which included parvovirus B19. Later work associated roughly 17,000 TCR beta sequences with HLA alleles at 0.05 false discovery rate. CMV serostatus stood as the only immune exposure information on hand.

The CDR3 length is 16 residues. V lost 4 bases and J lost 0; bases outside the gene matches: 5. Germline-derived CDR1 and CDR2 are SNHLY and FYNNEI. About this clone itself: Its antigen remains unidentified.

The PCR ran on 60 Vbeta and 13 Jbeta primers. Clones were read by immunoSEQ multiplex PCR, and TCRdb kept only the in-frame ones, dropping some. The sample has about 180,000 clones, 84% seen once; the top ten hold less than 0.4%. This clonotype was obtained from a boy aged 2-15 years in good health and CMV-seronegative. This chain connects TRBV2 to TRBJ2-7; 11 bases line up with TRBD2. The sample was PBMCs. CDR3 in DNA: TGTGCCAGCAGTGGGGGACTAGCGGATAGCTCCTACGAGCAGTACTTC. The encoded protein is CASSGGLADSSYEQYF.